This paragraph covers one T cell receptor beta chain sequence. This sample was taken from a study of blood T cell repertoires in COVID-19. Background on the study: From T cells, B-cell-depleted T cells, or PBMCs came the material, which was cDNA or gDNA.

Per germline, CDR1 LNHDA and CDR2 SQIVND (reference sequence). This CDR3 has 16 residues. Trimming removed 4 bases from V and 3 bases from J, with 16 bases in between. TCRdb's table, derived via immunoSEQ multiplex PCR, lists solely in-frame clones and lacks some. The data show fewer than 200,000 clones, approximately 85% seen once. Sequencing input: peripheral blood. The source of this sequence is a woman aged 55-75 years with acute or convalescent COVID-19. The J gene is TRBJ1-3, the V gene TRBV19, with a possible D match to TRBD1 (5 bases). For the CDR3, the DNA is TGTGCCAGTAGTAACCTACAGGAAACCTATGGAAACACCATATATTTT. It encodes CASSNLQETYGNTIYF.